A selection of T cell receptor beta chains follows, all from one sample in a study of PD-1 blockade in classical Hodgkin lymphoma. The protocol was immunoSEQ multiplex PCR, while the TCRdb copy is restricted to in-frame clones and leaves out a portion. The sample shows about 46,000 clones, around three quarters of them seen only once. The starting material was peripheral blood mononuclear cells (PBMCs), obtained before the second cycle of nivolumab. Every receptor here comes from a human donor with classical Hodgkin lymphoma. Each CDR3 is given with its conserved first and last residue. The D gene is left open where the match is weak. Clone size, where shown, is once, few, many, or a class for clones that have expanded.

cdr3_aa: CASSYTGTYTDTQYF
cdr3_nt: TGTGCCAGCAGTTACACCGGGACTTACACAGATACGCAGTATTTT
clone_size: -
v_call: TRBV6-5
d_call: -
j_call: TRBJ2-3

cdr3_aa: CASSIGQPRGNEKLFF
cdr3_nt: TGTGCCAGTAGTATCGGACAGCCCAGGGGTAATGAAAAACTGTTTTTT
clone_size: -
v_call: TRBV19
d_call: -
j_call: TRBJ1-4

cdr3_aa: CASSQGDGQFNEQFF
cdr3_nt: TGCGCCAGCAGCCAAGGTGACGGACAGTTCAATGAGCAGTTCTTC
clone_size: -
v_call: TRBV4-3
d_call: -
j_call: TRBJ2-1

cdr3_aa: CASSSTGGGETQYF
cdr3_nt: TGCGCCAGCAGCTCGACAGGGGGCGGGGAGACCCAGTACTTC
clone_size: -
v_call: TRBV5-1
d_call: TRBD1
j_call: TRBJ2-5

cdr3_aa: CASSDLGAGETQYF
cdr3_nt: TGTGCCAGCAGTGACTTGGGGGCCGGAGAGACCCAGTACTTC
clone_size: -
v_call: TRBV27
d_call: -
j_call: TRBJ2-5

cdr3_aa: CASSLGGTSGQETQYF
cdr3_nt: TGCGCCAGCAGCTTGGGTGGGACTAGCGGGCAAGAGACCCAGTACTTC
clone_size: -
v_call: TRBV5-1
d_call: TRBD2
j_call: TRBJ2-5

cdr3_aa: CSVEGDPNYEQYF
cdr3_nt: TGCAGCGTTGAAGGCGACCCTAACTACGAGCAGTACTTC
clone_size: -
v_call: TRBV29-1
d_call: -
j_call: TRBJ2-7

cdr3_aa: CASSPGPGVGYTF
cdr3_nt: TGTGCCAGCAGCCCCGGACCCGGCGTAGGCTACACCTTC
clone_size: -
v_call: TRBV7-9
d_call: -
j_call: TRBJ1-2

cdr3_aa: CASSYGDTIYF
cdr3_nt: TGTGCCAGCAGTTATGGGGACACCATATATTTT
clone_size: once
v_call: TRBV6-5
d_call: -
j_call: TRBJ1-3

cdr3_aa: CASSFGRDRPNYGYTF
cdr3_nt: TGTGCCAGCAGTTTTGGTCGGGACAGACCTAACTATGGCTACACCTTC
clone_size: -
v_call: TRBV27
d_call: TRBD1
j_call: TRBJ1-2

cdr3_aa: CASSELSGIQYF
cdr3_nt: TGTGCCAGCAGTGAATTGTCTGGGATTCAGTACTTC
clone_size: few
v_call: TRBV25-1
d_call: -
j_call: TRBJ2-4

cdr3_aa: CASSFENTEAFF
cdr3_nt: TGTGCCAGCAGCTTCGAGAACACTGAAGCTTTCTTT
clone_size: -
v_call: TRBV7-9
d_call: -
j_call: TRBJ1-1

cdr3_aa: CASSWVGLNEETQYF
cdr3_nt: TGCGCCAGCAGCTGGGTTGGGCTTAACGAGGAGACCCAGTACTTC
clone_size: -
v_call: TRBV5-1
d_call: -
j_call: TRBJ2-5

cdr3_aa: CASSLGATGNEQFF
cdr3_nt: TGTGCCAGCAGCTTGGGGGCTACCGGAAATGAGCAGTTCTTC
clone_size: -
v_call: TRBV7-8
d_call: -
j_call: TRBJ2-1

cdr3_aa: CASSYGTGPVETQYF
cdr3_nt: TGTGCCAGCAGTTACGGGACAGGGCCTGTAGAGACCCAGTACTTC
clone_size: -
v_call: TRBV6-5
d_call: TRBD1
j_call: TRBJ2-5

cdr3_aa: CAISELESSYNEQFF
cdr3_nt: TGTGCCATCAGTGAGTTGGAGAGCTCCTACAATGAGCAGTTCTTC
clone_size: -
v_call: TRBV10-3
d_call: -
j_call: TRBJ2-1

cdr3_aa: CASSHRGREQFF
cdr3_nt: TGTGCCAGCAGCCACAGGGGGCGCGAGCAGTTCTTC
clone_size: once
v_call: TRBV6-6
d_call: TRBD1
j_call: TRBJ2-1

cdr3_aa: CASSAGQGDNSPLHF
cdr3_nt: TGCGCCAGCAGCGCCGGACAGGGTGACAATTCACCCCTCCACTTT
clone_size: -
v_call: TRBV5-1
d_call: TRBD1
j_call: TRBJ1-6

cdr3_aa: CASSSASGQETQYF
cdr3_nt: TGTGCCAGTAGTAGTGCTAGCGGCCAAGAGACCCAGTACTTC
clone_size: -
v_call: TRBV19
d_call: TRBD2
j_call: TRBJ2-5

cdr3_aa: CASSYRAGYNEQYF
cdr3_nt: TGCGCCAGCAGTTACCGGGCCGGGTATAACGAGCAGTACTTC
clone_size: -
v_call: TRBV5-1
d_call: -
j_call: TRBJ2-7

cdr3_aa: CASSFGTGSYGYTF
cdr3_nt: TGTGCCAGCAGCTTCGGGACAGGGTCTTATGGCTACACCTTC
clone_size: many
v_call: TRBV7-9
d_call: TRBD1
j_call: TRBJ1-2

cdr3_aa: CASSRPAGETHTEAFF
cdr3_nt: TGTGCCAGCAGTCGACCCGCCGGGGAAACGCACACTGAAGCTTTCTTT
clone_size: -
v_call: TRBV5-4
d_call: -
j_call: TRBJ1-1

cdr3_aa: CASSLDVRFSVTDYQETQYF
cdr3_nt: TGTGCCAGCAGCTTAGATGTCCGGTTTTCTGTGACGGACTACCAAGAGACCCAGTACTTC
clone_size: once
v_call: TRBV11-3
d_call: -
j_call: TRBJ2-5

cdr3_aa: CASSRTGTGRPGANVLTF
cdr3_nt: TGCGCCAGCAGCAGGACCGGGACAGGGAGGCCTGGGGCCAACGTCCTGACTTTC
clone_size: -
v_call: TRBV5-1
d_call: TRBD1
j_call: TRBJ2-6

cdr3_aa: CASSDRAGQSGNTIYF
cdr3_nt: TGTGCCAGCAGTGATAGGGCGGGGCAATCTGGAAACACCATATATTTT
clone_size: -
v_call: TRBV25-1
d_call: -
j_call: TRBJ1-3

cdr3_aa: CASSPGGDTEAFF
cdr3_nt: TGTGCCAGCTCACCAGGGGGGGACACTGAAGCTTTCTTT
clone_size: few
v_call: TRBV18
d_call: -
j_call: TRBJ1-1

cdr3_aa: CASSYTGGGYTF
cdr3_nt: TGTGCCAGCAGTTACACCGGGGGGGGCTACACCTTC
clone_size: -
v_call: TRBV27
d_call: -
j_call: TRBJ1-2

cdr3_aa: CASSYSWAGQNEKLFF
cdr3_nt: TGTGCCAGCAGTTACTCGTGGGCAGGACAAAATGAAAAACTGTTTTTT
clone_size: once
v_call: TRBV6-5
d_call: -
j_call: TRBJ1-4

cdr3_aa: CASSLEGSYEQYF
cdr3_nt: TGTGCCAGCAGCTTGGAGGGGTCCTACGAGCAGTACTTC
clone_size: -
v_call: TRBV5-6
d_call: -
j_call: TRBJ2-7

cdr3_aa: CASQHGQALSYEQYF
cdr3_nt: TGTGCCAGCCAACACGGACAGGCGCTTAGCTACGAGCAGTACTTC
clone_size: -
v_call: TRBV2
d_call: TRBD1
j_call: TRBJ2-7

cdr3_aa: CASSLFSGNTGELFF
cdr3_nt: TGTGCCAGCAGCTTATTTTCGGGGAACACCGGGGAGCTGTTTTTT
clone_size: -
v_call: TRBV7-2
d_call: -
j_call: TRBJ2-2

cdr3_aa: CASSSGTGVNTEAFF
cdr3_nt: TGTGCCAGCAGTTCAGGAACAGGGGTGAACACTGAAGCTTTCTTT
clone_size: -
v_call: TRBV2
d_call: TRBD1
j_call: TRBJ1-1

cdr3_aa: CASSLEWGLNYEQYF
cdr3_nt: TGCGCCAGCAGCTTGGAATGGGGACTCAACTACGAGCAGTACTTC
clone_size: -
v_call: TRBV5-1
d_call: -
j_call: TRBJ2-7

cdr3_aa: CASSLASGTGSNYGYTF
cdr3_nt: TGTGCCAGCAGCTTAGCTTCCGGGACAGGGTCCAACTATGGCTACACCTTC
clone_size: -
v_call: TRBV11-1
d_call: TRBD1
j_call: TRBJ1-2

cdr3_aa: CASSPFSSYEQYF
cdr3_nt: TGTGCCAGCTCACCCTTTAGCTCCTACGAGCAGTACTTC
clone_size: -
v_call: TRBV18
d_call: -
j_call: TRBJ2-7

cdr3_aa: CASSRDYEQYF
cdr3_nt: TGTGCCAGCAGCCGCGACTACGAGCAGTACTTC
clone_size: -
v_call: TRBV7-2
d_call: -
j_call: TRBJ2-7

cdr3_aa: CASSPDIGLNEKLFF
cdr3_nt: TGTGCCAGCAGCCCCGATATAGGGTTAAATGAAAAACTGTTTTTT
clone_size: -
v_call: TRBV7-6
d_call: -
j_call: TRBJ1-4

cdr3_aa: CASSLAPRQGKMNTEAFF
cdr3_nt: TGCGCCAGCAGCTTGGCCCCCCGGCAGGGAAAAATGAACACTGAAGCTTTCTTT
clone_size: -
v_call: TRBV5-1
d_call: -
j_call: TRBJ1-1

cdr3_aa: CASSPGTGEEKLFF
cdr3_nt: TGTGCCAGCAGCCCAGGGACAGGGGAGGAAAAACTGTTTTTT
clone_size: few
v_call: TRBV7-9
d_call: TRBD1
j_call: TRBJ1-4

cdr3_aa: CASSIMANTEAFF
cdr3_nt: TGTGCCAGTAGTATAATGGCGAACACTGAAGCTTTCTTT
clone_size: -
v_call: TRBV19
d_call: -
j_call: TRBJ1-1

cdr3_aa: CASSQHRGGETQYF
cdr3_nt: TGCGCCAGCAGCCAACACAGGGGTGGGGAGACCCAGTACTTC
clone_size: -
v_call: TRBV4-3
d_call: TRBD1
j_call: TRBJ2-5

cdr3_aa: CASSLTRGLGADTQYF
cdr3_nt: TGTGCCAGCAGCTTAACGCGGGGGCTCGGCGCAGATACGCAGTATTTT
clone_size: once
v_call: TRBV7-3
d_call: -
j_call: TRBJ2-3

cdr3_aa: CASSGRANTEAFF
cdr3_nt: TGTGCCAGCTCGGGGAGGGCGAACACTGAAGCTTTCTTT
clone_size: -
v_call: TRBV2
d_call: -
j_call: TRBJ1-1

cdr3_aa: CASSRWGTQETQYF
cdr3_nt: TGTGCCAGTAGTCGTTGGGGGACCCAAGAGACCCAGTACTTC
clone_size: -
v_call: TRBV19
d_call: -
j_call: TRBJ2-5

cdr3_aa: CSARQGAYTEAFF
cdr3_nt: TGCAGCGCCCGACAGGGGGCTTACACTGAAGCTTTCTTT
clone_size: few
v_call: TRBV29-1
d_call: TRBD1
j_call: TRBJ1-1